Included here is one T cell receptor beta chain sequence, with context. Its target is unknown. Nominally healthy donors were sampled, though unrecorded immune exposures were likely. Germline V gene data show CDR1 as SGHVS and CDR2 as FQNEAQ. The V end was cut by 0 bases, the J end by 9 bases, with 21 bases between. CDR3 length: 17 residues. The data originate from a study of cytomegalovirus exposure and HLA in healthy donors. Findings and caveats of the study: In a later analysis, HLA-associated beta chains showed higher expansion and lower generation probabilities than comparable chains.

It was with 60 Vbeta and 13 Jbeta primers that the PCR ran. Using immunoSEQ multiplex PCR, the repertoire was profiled, and TCRdb retains in-frame clones only, with some absent. The sample includes about 52,000 clones, about 57% of them seen just once. This clonotype was obtained from a human donor in good health. Sequencing was performed on PBMCs. The gene calls are TRBV7-8 and TRBJ2-4, with a weak D call TRBD2 (5 bases). CDR3 in DNA: TGTGCCAGCAGCTTAGCGAGTCAGTTTGGAGGTCGGAGCATTCAGTACTTC. Translating gives CASSLASQFGGRSIQYF.